The clone carrying this TCR beta chain was seen only once. In the authors' workflow: Reference gene primer amplification gave nucleated cell count estimates. Some clones are missing from TCRdb's copy, which holds only in-frame ones; the method was immunoSEQ multiplex PCR. That table supplies the V and J calls and clone size; D and trimming were determined from the DNA. The sample records 180,000 or so clones, 80% to 90% being singletons. After removal of 3 bases from V and 7 bases from J, the junction contained 9 bases not matched to a gene. Per germline, CDR1 SGDLS and CDR2 YYNGEE. The CDR3 extends over 16 amino acids. This sample was included in a study of blood T cell repertoires in COVID-19. Study-wide context: COVID-19 samples from acute and convalescent phases originated in the United States, Italy and Spain. The cDNA or gDNA used as material had been derived from T cells, B-cell-depleted T cells, or PBMCs.

What was sequenced was peripheral blood. The sequence was collected from a woman of 80 years or more with acute or convalescent COVID-19. The chain uses TRBV9 and TRBJ2-5, with 13 positions matching TRBD2. The CDR3 protein is CASSETGTSGIGTQYF. For the CDR3, the DNA is TGTGCCAGCAGCGAAACCGGGACTAGCGGGATAGGGACCCAGTACTTC.